This TCR beta chain was retrieved from a study of naive and memory T cell subsets (TCRdb year 2017). In the study overall: Sorted naive and memory T cell subsets from peripheral blood were analyzed in the study using a UMI-based, open-source pipeline for TCR alpha and beta sequencing. RNA was DNase-treated and reverse transcribed with TCR constant-region primers, mostly using SuperScript III. The results of the functional CMV T cell responses matched the IgG serology results in every case.

At the junction V is shortened by 6 bases and J by 2 bases, with 16 bases in between. From its cysteine to its phenylalanine, the CDR3 spans 15 amino acids. Only CDR3 DNA is held: 45 bases, read in frame from base 1. The table lists this clonotype with a few counts. Its specific antigen is unknown. Base qualities are not provided; no much larger clone lies one nucleotide away. Findings and caveats that apply to the study as a whole: The repertoire findings for the naive and memory subsets could not be validated against a ground truth, as none was available. TCR abundance followed a power law whose exponent differed between naive and memory subsets but was consistent across the three individuals. In both CD4 and CD8 cells, a rise in Gini index and a fall in Shannon and inverse Simpson diversity were observed from naive through CM, EM and EMRA. Following error correction, more than 90% of naive TCR sequences occurred only once, which made naive abundance distributions much steeper than those of memory subsets. Single alpha or beta chain sequences, rather than paired alpha/beta receptors, were used to define clonotypes. RNA-based TCR counts may be affected by expression changes linked to T cell activation and differentiation. A few larger clonotypes were found in naive repertoires, especially CD8, and these larger clonotypes were possibly memory cells re-expressing CD45RA.

The library came from UMI-ligation and nested PCR. The beta constant-region primer was an equimolar mix of two oligonucleotides covering both TRBC1 and TRBC2. Four rounds of PCR were used to amplify ligated cDNA, with nested alpha and beta constant-region primers being used together with the SP2 primer. A single-stranded oligonucleotide containing the SP2 primer and a 12-nucleotide UMI was joined to the 3' end of the cDNA by T4 RNA ligase 1. Incubation of the ligation reaction was carried out at 16 degrees C for roughly 18-24 hours. To avoid over-amplification, PCR2 was usually performed as a SYBR Green qPCR and halted once a predetermined threshold was reached. Apart from the first purification, every purification step used Agencourt AMPure XP magnetic beads. Libraries were quantified by Qubit and checked on a TapeStation, with a main peak expected near 650 bp. The pooled libraries were sequenced on an Illumina MiSeq using v2 2x251 paired-end kits, which usually yielded about 0.9-2.1 million reads per sample. Each sample library was pooled at approximately 3.6 nM, and about 4.5-7.5% PhiX was included to improve cluster recognition. For the original study's pipeline: Decombinator assigned V and J genes to Demultiplexor-processed FASTQ reads by tag matching, allowing a single base-pair mismatch. Collapsinator relied on UMIs to fix sequencing errors as well as frequency errors caused by PCR heterogeneity. TCRs were translated and CDR3s were extracted from the conserved cysteine to the FGXG phenylalanine by CDR3Translator, with non-productive sequences being flagged. Gini, Shannon entropy and inverse Simpson indices were calculated on repertoires that had been subsampled to equal numbers of UMI-defined TCRs. Power-law fits to clonotype abundance distributions were performed by maximum likelihood within the linear range. For one naive CD8 sample, the pipeline and MIGEC produced similar UMI counts, unique TCR numbers and clonal distributions. In one analysis, naive TCRs also found in any memory subset of the same donor were removed from the naive repertoire. The repertoires were searched for 7,000 to 8,000 CMV-associated CDR3 sequences that had been compiled from VDJdb and a published dataset. Clones were called with MiXCR by TCRdb after fastp trimmed the public reads at Q25, and only in-frame beta chains were retained. Entries that share a CDR3 protein sequence are merged under the most common genes and DNA. TCRdb, rather than the study authors, made the V and J calls. In all, the sample holds around 83,000 distinct CDR3 sequences, and over 9% of those were seen once. The ten biggest clones cover 0.13% of the sample.

From the second PCR step onward, the TCR alpha chain libraries and the TCR beta chain libraries were amplified separately. Donor CMV status was determined by IFNgamma production from CD4+ T cells after overnight stimulation of fresh PBMCs with CMV viral lysate. Miltenyi beads were used first to positively select CD4 T cells, and CD8 T cells were then positively selected from the CD4-negative fraction. After staining for CD3, CD4, CD8, CD45RA, CD27 and a live/dead dye, cells were sorted on a BD Aria II into four subsets based on CD45RA and CD27. A few healthy volunteers provided blood, and the blood of each volunteer was split into CD4 and CD8 T cells and then into four differentiation subsets. Roughly 120 ml of peripheral blood was collected from each donor, and PBMC were isolated from the blood using Ficoll-Paque PLUS density-gradient centrifugation. Sorted cells were lysed in RLT buffer, after which RNA was extracted using a Qiagen RNeasy kit and stored at -80 degrees C.

The sample comprised naive CD4+ T cells from blood. The sample's cell subset or site label, in plain terms: naive T cells, CD45RA high CD27+. The chain was built from TRBV12-3 or TRBV12-4 and TRBJ1-2; no D gene call is confident. The TCR comes from a human donor in good health. DNA sequence: TGTGCCAGCAGGTCCGGAACCTGGGGAAACTATGGCTACACCTTC. It codes for CASRSGTWGNYGYTF.